The rows below give T cell receptor beta chains drawn from one sample of a study of T cells in Graves' hyperthyroidism and ophthalmopathy. MiXCR, applied by TCRdb to the multiplex PCR reads, yields one record per CDR3 protein. The sample includes hundreds of thousands of distinct CDR3 sequences, 12% to 15% seen only once; the top ten take roughly a tenth. Specimen: blood. These TCRs come from a woman aged 18-30 years with Graves' hyperthyroidism. The CDR3 runs from the conserved cysteine through the conserved F or W. The D gene is left open where the match is weak. For some rows the clone size is stated as once, few or many, or as a class when expanded; others skip it.

TRBJ2-5,.,few,14,TRBV7-8,CASSTISPQETQYF,TGTGCCAGCAGCACCATAAGCCCCCAAGAGACCCAGTACTTC
TRBJ2-5,.,many,15,TRBV7-2,CASSLAGGSKETQYF,TGTGCCAGCAGCTTAGCGGGAGGATCGAAAGAGACCCAGTACTTC
TRBJ2-7,TRBD1,many,16,TRBV18,CASSPLGGTGPYEQYF,TGTGCCAGCTCACCTCTGGGCGGGACAGGGCCCTACGAGCAGTACTTC
TRBJ1-2,.,many,15,TRBV2,CASSEIVEPNYGYTF,TGTGCCAGCAGTGAGATCGTCGAACCGAACTATGGCTACACCTTC
TRBJ2-1,TRBD2,many,12,TRBV6-1,CASLAGGGEQFF,TGTGCCAGCTTAGCGGGAGGGGGAGAGCAGTTCTTC
TRBJ1-1,TRBD1,many,15,TRBV5-1,CASSWGDSQNTEAFF,TGCGCCAGCAGCTGGGGGGACAGCCAGAACACTGAAGCTTTCTTT
TRBJ2-3,.,.,16,TRBV11-2,CASSYSGTSRTDTQYF,TGTGCCAGCAGCTACTCCGGGACATCTCGCACAGATACGCAGTATTTT
TRBJ1-2,.,.,14,TRBV4-3,CASSQVLRNYGHTF,TGCGCCAGCAGCCAGGTCCTGCGAAACTATGGCCACACCTTC
TRBJ2-7,.,few,13,TRBV29-1,CSAVIRDNYEQYF,TGCAGCGCAGTGATCCGGGACAACTACGAGCAGTACTTC
TRBJ2-2,.,many,12,TRBV11-2,CASSRRPGELFF,TGTGCCAGCAGCCGAAGACCCGGGGAGCTGTTTTTT
TRBJ2-1,TRBD2,few,15,TRBV29-1,CSVATSGRRYNEQFF,TGCAGCGTTGCGACTAGCGGGAGACGCTACAATGAGCAGTTCTTC
TRBJ2-1,.,.,15,TRBV7-9,CASSPQTQEYNEQFF,TGTGCCAGCAGCCCCCAGACACAGGAATACAATGAGCAGTTCTTC
TRBJ2-7,.,many,13,TRBV12-5,CASGLVPGAEQYF,TGTGCTAGTGGTTTGGTACCTGGGGCAGAGCAGTACTTC
TRBJ2-1,TRBD2,.,14,TRBV10-1,CASSRLAGSYEQFF,TGCGCCAGCAGTCGACTAGCGGGAAGTTATGAGCAGTTCTTC
TRBJ2-7,.,many,15,TRBV13,CASSFGQTGGYEQYF,TGTGCCAGCAGCTTCGGACAGACCGGAGGCTACGAGCAGTACTTC
TRBJ2-3,TRBD2,many,18,TRBV14,CASSQDNYSGTRKDTQYF,TGTGCCAGCAGCCAAGATAATTATTCCGGGACTAGAAAAGATACGCAGTATTTT
TRBJ2-6,.,.,14,TRBV20-1,CSASYSSGANVLTF,TGCAGTGCTTCCTACAGCTCTGGGGCCAACGTCCTGACTTTC
TRBJ2-1,TRBD2,many,14,TRBV28,CASSTPTSANEQFF,TGTGCCAGCAGTACGCCCACTAGCGCAAATGAGCAGTTCTTC
TRBJ2-2,.,few,14,TRBV15,CATSTDHNTGELFF,TGTGCCACCAGCACGGACCACAACACCGGGGAGCTGTTTTTT
TRBJ2-2,.,few,18,TRBV4-1,CASSQDQARGGSFGELFF,TGCGCCAGCAGCCAAGATCAGGCTCGTGGAGGCTCATTTGGGGAGCTGTTTTTT
TRBJ1-5,.,few,12,TRBV10-3,CAISDGYQPQHF,TGTGCCATCAGTGACGGGTATCAGCCCCAGCATTTT
TRBJ2-4,.,many,15,TRBV18,CASSPPQPAKNIQYF,TGTGCCAGCTCACCACCGCAACCAGCCAAAAACATTCAGTACTTC
TRBJ2-1,.,many,14,TRBV20-1,CSASELSSYNEQFF,TGCAGTGCTAGCGAACTAAGCTCCTACAATGAGCAGTTCTTC
TRBJ2-7,TRBD2,.,15,TRBV20-1,CSARGGTSLTYEQYF,TGCAGTGCTAGAGGGGGGACTAGCCTAACCTACGAGCAGTACTTC
TRBJ2-7,TRBD1,.,14,TRBV27,CASRDGQVGYEQYF,TGTGCCAGCAGAGATGGACAGGTGGGCTACGAGCAGTACTTC
TRBJ2-7,.,.,13,TRBV20-1,CSATDMSSYEQYF,TGCAGTGCTACAGACATGAGCTCCTACGAGCAGTACTTC
TRBJ1-4,.,many,15,TRBV28,CASSGIGQNYEKLFF,TGTGCCAGCAGTGGCATCGGACAGAATTATGAAAAACTGTTTTTT
TRBJ1-1,.,.,14,TRBV12-3/TRBV12-4,CASIRGGRYTEAFF,TGTGCCAGCATCCGGGGGGGTAGGTACACTGAAGCTTTCTTT
TRBJ2-7,TRBD2,many,15,TRBV27,CASSLSGGGTYEQYF,TGTGCCAGCAGTTTATCGGGGGGGGGGACCTACGAGCAGTACTTC
TRBJ1-5,.,few,12,TRBV7-9,CASSDWSQPQHF,TGTGCCAGCAGCGACTGGTCACAGCCCCAGCATTTT